This T cell receptor beta chain was sequenced for a study of shared clonotypes between healthy human individuals. Across the whole study: Donor ages ranged 18 to 49 years: a couple of women, a few men. Study-wide findings and caveats: A limitation of the genetic and exposure-history diversity represented arose from few donors. Lower generation probabilities were found for non-shared clonotypes than for those shared by all four donors.

Sequenced by immunoSEQ multiplex PCR; TCRdb stores in-frame clones only, minus some. The sample has around 2,000,000 clones, about 92% seen once. The germline CDR1 and CDR2 sequences are SNHLY and FYNNEI. There are 14 residues in the CDR3. Trimming took 6 bases from V and 7 from J, leaving 16 bases between them. Terminally differentiated effector memory CD45RA+ cells were excluded from the naive CD8 cells, which were CD45RO-negative and positively selected for CCR7. With regard to this clone: Antigen unknown.

Sequencing input: naive CD8+ T cells from PBMCs. The chain uses TRBV2 and TRBJ2-1; D not certain. The source of this sequence is a man between 18 and 29 years old in good health. Some clones in this sample may be carry-over from other donors' samples. The CDR3 DNA reads as TGTGCCAGCAGCAAAGGAAGAGGCCTTAATGAGCAGTTCTTC. It yields the protein CASSKGRGLNEQFF.